The 30 T cell receptor beta chains reported below all come from one sample, sequenced in a study of blood T cells in healthy people across ages (dated by TCRdb to about 2015). Receptor libraries were prepared by 5' RACE. These reads were obtained on an Illumina HiSeq 2500. A second PCR of roughly 6 to 12 cycles was run with a J-beta primer mix and a sample-barcoded 5' primer. In-frame beta chains were kept once TCRdb had trimmed the public reads at Q25 with fastp and called clones with MiXCR. Duplicate CDR3 protein sequences are folded into a single record with the most common DNA and genes. The sample includes approximately 940,000 distinct CDR3 sequences, with roughly 52% observed a single time. The ten top clones hold roughly 13% of the sample. Input material: blood. The source is a man aged 25-45 years in good health.

In this sample, this clonotype turned up a few times. The genes are TRBV27 and TRBJ2-3, with 7 bases fitting TRBD2. CDR3 length: 14 residues. V lost 4 bases, J lost 9 bases, and 10 bases stayed unmatched. The V gene's germline CDR1 is MNHEY and CDR2 SMNVEV (reference sequence). The CDR3 DNA is TGTGCCAGCAGTTCGGGGACTACATCGGCCACGCAGTATTTT. This translates into CASSSGTTSATQYF.

The V call is TRBV20-1, the J call TRBJ1-4; D is perhaps TRBD1 (6 bases). V was trimmed by 4 bases and J by 16 bases, leaving 13 bases between them. The CDR3 consists of 10 residues. Germline CDR1 is DFQATT and CDR2 is SNEGSKA (reference sequence). The CDR3 DNA reads TGCAGTGCTAATCGGGGACATTCGTTTTTT. Residues: CSANRGHSFF.

This sequence joins TRBV5-1 and TRBJ2-7, with D maybe TRBD1 (6 bases). This CDR3 region has 15 residues. V gave up 4 bases and J gave up 0 bases, with 14 bases separating them. Germline CDR1 is SGHRS and CDR2 is YFSETQ. The CDR3 loop is CASSPRQASSYEQYF. The CDR3 nucleotides are TGCGCCAGCAGCCCAAGACAGGCTTCCTCCTACGAGCAGTACTTC.

V gene TRBV5-1 combines with J gene TRBJ2-1; unclear D gene. This CDR3 comprises 14 residues. Germline V gene sequence: CDR1 SGHRS, CDR2 YFSETQ. Trimming took off 5 bases at V and 4 bases at J, with 13 bases between the two ends. CDR3 in DNA: TGCGCCAGCAGTGTACAGTTTGGTTACAATGAGCAGTTCTTC. Translation gives CASSVQFGYNEQFF.

The CDR3 DNA follows: TGTGCCAGCTCACCCCAAACTCACCGCACAGATACGCAGTATTTT. The encoded protein is CASSPQTHRTDTQYF. V gene TRBV18 combines with J gene TRBJ2-3; D unresolved. CDR3 length: 15 residues. Germline V gene lookup returns CDR1 KGHSH and CDR2 LQKENI. Between the trimmed V and J ends, which lost 3 bases and 1 base, there was a span of 11 bases.

Only a few counts were recorded for this clonotype. This rearrangement joins TRBV27 to TRBJ2-7; D possibly corresponds to TRBD1 (6 bases). The germline CDR1 and CDR2 sequences are MNHEY and SMNVEV (reference sequence). Trimming removed 6 bases at V and 0 bases at J, with 15 bases between. The CDR3 is 15 amino acids. The CDR3 sequence is CASSQNRDISYEQYF. The CDR3 DNA sequence: TGTGCCAGCAGCCAGAACCGGGACATCTCCTACGAGCAGTACTTC.

The chain uses TRBV6-5 and TRBJ2-1; no clear D gene. The CDR3 is 14 residues long. V lost 2 bases, J lost 12 bases, and 17 bases lay in between. From germline, CDR1 is MNHEY and CDR2 SVGAGI. The CDR3: CASSYEASLPPQFF. As DNA, the CDR3 is TGTGCCAGCAGTTACGAGGCCAGCTTACCACCGCAGTTCTTC.

J is TRBJ2-1 and V is TRBV7-2; D possibly corresponds to TRBD2 (6 bases). Trimming removed 5 bases at V and 9 bases at J, with 14 bases between. Germline V gene sequence: CDR1 SGHTA, CDR2 FQGNSA. The CDR3 consists of 13 residues. In nucleotides, the CDR3 is TGTGCCAGCAGCCAATGGGACGGGAGTGAGCAGTTCTTC. Encoded protein: CASSQWDGSEQFF.

The gene calls are TRBV29-1 and TRBJ2-1; D is uncertain. V dropped 4 bases and J dropped 9 bases, with 13 bases sitting between them. The germline CDR1 and CDR2 sequences are SQVTM and ANQGSEA. The CDR3 runs to 12 residues. CDR3 amino acids: CSVVGKVGEQFF. CDR3 nucleotide sequence: TGCAGCGTTGTGGGTAAGGTCGGTGAGCAGTTCTTC.

The V and J genes are TRBV9 and TRBJ1-1; weak D call: TRBD1 (6 bases). This CDR3 region has 15 residues. V lost 3 bases, J lost 1 base, and 13 bases lay in between. From germline, CDR1 is SGDLS and CDR2 YYNGEE. The CDR3 region has the DNA TGTGCCAGCAGCGAGGAGACAGGCGGGAACACTGAAGCTTTCTTT. Translating it yields CASSEETGGNTEAFF.

The chain employs TRBV11-3 and TRBJ2-7; TRBD1 aligns across 8 bases. This CDR3 spans 14 amino acids. The germline V gene has CDR1 SGHNT and CDR2 YENEEA. J gave up 5 bases and V 5 bases, and 8 bases lay outside the gene matches. The CDR3 reads CASSPQGGVDEQYF. The CDR3, as DNA: TGTGCCAGCAGCCCACAGGGGGGCGTGGACGAGCAGTACTTC.

The chain employs TRBV2 and TRBJ1-6; no definite D call. V was shortened by 6 bases and J by 11 bases, with 8 bases between the two germline ends. Germline values: CDR1 SNHLY, CDR2 FYNNEI. There are 11 residues in the CDR3. CDR3 region: CASRSSAPLHF. DNA for the CDR3: TGTGCCAGCAGAAGTTCCGCACCCCTCCACTTT.

The rearrangement uses TRBV20-1 and TRBJ2-7; D not resolved. Germline CDR1 is DFQATT and CDR2 is SNEGSKA (reference sequence). The CDR3 spans 11 residues. The V end was cut by 0 bases, the J end by 10 bases, with 10 bases between. CDR3: CSARDQQRQYF. The CDR3 DNA reads TGCAGTGCTAGAGATCAGCAGCGCCAGTACTTC.

The chain recombines TRBV3-1 with TRBJ2-1; perhaps TRBD1 as D (6 bases). The ends were cut back, 3 bases at V and 0 bases at J, with 12 bases in the middle. CDR3 length: 16 residues. From germline, CDR1 is LGHDT and CDR2 YNNKEL (reference sequence). In DNA, the CDR3 is TGTGCCAGCAGCCATCATGGGGGCGGCTCCTACAATGAGCAGTTCTTC. Its translation: CASSHHGGGSYNEQFF.

This clonotype was seen more than once but under ten times. V gene TRBV4-1 combines with J gene TRBJ1-1; weak D call: TRBD1 (5 bases). Germline CDR1 and CDR2: MGHRA and YSYEKL. Trimming took off 1 base at V and 7 bases at J, with 10 bases between the two ends. CDR3 size: 13 residues. Written as DNA, the CDR3 is TGCGCCAGCAGCCAAGCCCCAGGGAATGAAGCTTTCTTT. Residues: CASSQAPGNEAFF.

This chain connects TRBV11-3 to TRBJ2-5, with TRBD1 as a possible D gene (6 bases). The CDR3 loop spans 16 amino acids. V was trimmed by 7 bases and J by 5 bases, leaving 23 bases between them. The V gene's germline CDR1 is SGHNT and CDR2 YENEEA. The CDR3 DNA follows: TGTGCCAGCACCTTTGGTACAGGGAAGGGGGTGGAGACCCAGTACTTC. Its translation: CASTFGTGKGVETQYF.

This clonotype appeared a single time. This chain joins TRBV28 and TRBJ2-7; 9 nucleotides line up with TRBD2. The length of the CDR3 is 15 residues. Unmatched junction bases numbered 9, after V lost 4 bases and J lost 5 bases. CDR1 and CDR2 from the germline V gene are MDHEN and SYDVKM. The CDR3 spells CASSSSAGGVNEQYF. DNA for the CDR3: TGTGCCAGCAGTTCCTCAGCGGGAGGAGTTAACGAGCAGTACTTC.

This clonotype was seen a few times. The junction departs from germline at one end; a sequencing error may be responsible. V gene TRBV10-3 combines with J gene TRBJ2-4; 7 bases line up with TRBD1. The DNA end lines up better with TRBJ2-7; the J call may be wrong. CDR1 and CDR2 from the germline V gene are ENHRY and SYGVKD. The CDR3 length is 15 residues. CDR3: CAISEGDSTYYEQYF. CDR3 nucleotide sequence: TGTGCCATAAGTGAAGGGGACAGTACCTACTACGAGCAGTACTTC.

This clonotype was detected ten times or more. The chain has TRBV27 and TRBJ2-7; D is uncertain. Trimming left V 2 bases short and J 2 bases short, with 10 bases between. The CDR3 is 14 amino acids. Germline values: CDR1 MNHEY, CDR2 SMNVEV (reference sequence). DNA of the CDR3: TGTGCCAGCAGTTTAGCCTGGGCACCCTACGAGCAGTACTTC. Its translation is CASSLAWAPYEQYF.

The chain uses TRBV28 and TRBJ1-5; tentatively, D is TRBD1 (5 bases). CDR3 length equals 14 residues. Trimming took off 3 bases at V and 3 bases at J, with 9 bases between the two ends. CDR1 is MDHEN and CDR2 is SYDVKM in the germline V gene. The CDR3 region has the DNA TGTGCCAGCAGTTTGGGGGGAGACAATCAGCCCCAGCATTTT. Its translation is CASSLGGDNQPQHF.

This clonotype was counted ten times or more. The V call is TRBV4-3, the J call TRBJ1-2; D is ambiguous. Germline V gene lookup returns CDR1 LGHNA and CDR2 YSLEER. V dropped 0 bases and J dropped 8 bases, with 10 bases sitting between them. This CDR3 has 13 amino acids. The chain's CDR3 is CASSQDQRGGYTF. CDR3 coding DNA: TGCGCCAGCAGCCAAGATCAGCGCGGAGGCTACACCTTC.

This sequence joins TRBV12-3 or TRBV12-4 and TRBJ1-2; 9 bases align to TRBD1. With 2 bases clipped from V and 4 bases from J, the junction kept 8 bases outside the gene matches. CDR3 length: 16 residues. CDR3 DNA sequence: TGTGCCAGCAGTTTAACCGGACAGGGGACCAGCTATGGCTACACCTTC. It yields the protein CASSLTGQGTSYGYTF.

CDR3: CATQGQETYEQYF. DNA for the CDR3: TGTGCCACCCAGGGACAGGAGACCTACGAGCAGTACTTC. The chain employs TRBV13 and TRBJ2-7; 8 bases are a match to TRBD1. CDR3 length: 13 residues. Trimming cost V 10 bases and J 2 bases; bases outside gene matches: 7. Germline V gene sequence: CDR1 PRHDT, CDR2 FYEKMQ (reference sequence).

This clonotype was seen a few times. The chain is built from TRBV12-3 or TRBV12-4 and TRBJ2-2; D unresolved. The V end was cut by 5 bases, the J end by 6 bases, with 19 bases between. The CDR3 totals 16 residues. In DNA, the CDR3 is TGTGCCAGCAGTAACCGAGGACCCGGTGGGTCCGGGGAGCTGTTTTTT. This gives the protein CASSNRGPGGSGELFF.

In its sample, this clonotype was seen a few times. The chain couples TRBV18 to TRBJ2-5; the D is unclear. The CDR3 contains 12 residues. Germline V gene lookup returns CDR1 KGHSH and CDR2 LQKENI. The V gene lost 2 bases and the J gene lost 3 bases, with 4 bases spanning the gap. The CDR3 nucleotides are TGTGCCAGCTCACCATACGAAGAGACCCAGTACTTC. It translates to CASSPYEETQYF.

This clonotype was seen only a few times. The V and J genes are TRBV12-3 or TRBV12-4 and TRBJ1-2; D gene unclear. CDR3 length: 14 amino acids. V was clipped by 6 bases and J by 0 bases, with 11 bases between them. CDR3 in DNA: TGTGCCAGCAGCTTATTTGGGTCTAACTATGGCTACACCTTC. Residues: CASSLFGSNYGYTF.

This clonotype has more than one count but fewer than ten. This rearrangement joins TRBV11-2 to TRBJ2-5, with D perhaps matching TRBD2 (7 bases). This CDR3 spans 16 amino acids. Germline V gene sequence: CDR1 SGHAT, CDR2 FQNNGV. V was pared by 3 bases and J by 6 bases, with 20 bases between. CDR3 coding DNA: TGTGCCAGCAGCTTTGGGCGGGGGCCTGTATTTCAGACCCAGTACTTC. It encodes CASSFGRGPVFQTQYF.

This chain connects TRBV6-5 to TRBJ2-3; the match to TRBD2 covers 7 bases. The CDR3 is 15 residues long. Germline trimming cut 2 bases from V and 1 base from J; bases unmatched to any gene: 3. The germline gives CDR1 MNHEY, CDR2 SVGAGI. Here the CDR3 DNA reads TGTGCCAGCAGTTACGTACGGGGGGGCACAGATACGCAGTATTTT. It specifies CASSYVRGGTDTQYF.

The chain is built from TRBV6-5 and TRBJ1-2; no reliable D call. CDR1 and CDR2 from the germline V gene are MNHEY and SVGAGI. This CDR3 is 13 amino acids long. V was pared by 6 bases and J by 10 bases, with 18 bases between. The CDR3 DNA reads as TGTGCCAGCAGCCGTCCTGGGGAGTCAGACTACACCTTC. Residues: CASSRPGESDYTF.

The table lists this clonotype with a few counts. V gene TRBV20-1 combines with J gene TRBJ2-7; D is unresolved. The germline gives CDR1 DFQATT, CDR2 SNEGSKA (reference sequence). This CDR3 contains 15 residues. The V gene lost 1 base and the J gene lost 0 bases, with 13 bases spanning the gap. The CDR3 spells CSARVSGGNSYEQYF. As DNA, the CDR3 is TGCAGTGCTAGAGTTTCAGGCGGAAACTCCTACGAGCAGTACTTC.